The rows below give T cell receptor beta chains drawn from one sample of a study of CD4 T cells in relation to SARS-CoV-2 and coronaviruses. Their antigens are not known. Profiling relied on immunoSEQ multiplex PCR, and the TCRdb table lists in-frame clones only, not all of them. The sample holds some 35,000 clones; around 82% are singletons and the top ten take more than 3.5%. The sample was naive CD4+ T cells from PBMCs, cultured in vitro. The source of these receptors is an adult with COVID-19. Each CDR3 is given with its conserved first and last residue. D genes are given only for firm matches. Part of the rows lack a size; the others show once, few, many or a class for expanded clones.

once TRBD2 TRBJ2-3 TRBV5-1 CASSERLAGFADTQYF TGCGCCAGCAGCGAGAGACTAGCGGGATTCGCAGATACGCAGTATTTT
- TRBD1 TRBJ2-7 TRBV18 CASATGAYEQYF TGTGCCAGCGCGACAGGGGCCTACGAGCAGTACTTC
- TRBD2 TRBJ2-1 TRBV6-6 CASIHISGMGNEQFF TGTGCCAGCATCCACATAAGCGGGATGGGCAATGAGCAGTTCTTC
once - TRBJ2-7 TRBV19 CASSIGSGPYEQYF TGTGCCAGTAGTATAGGAAGCGGTCCCTACGAGCAGTACTTC
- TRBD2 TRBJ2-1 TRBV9 CASSVGTRISDEQFF TGTGCCAGCAGCGTCGGGACTAGAATATCTGATGAGCAGTTCTTC
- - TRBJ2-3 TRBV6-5 CASRQISPDTQYF TGTGCCAGCAGACAAATCTCCCCAGATACGCAGTATTTT
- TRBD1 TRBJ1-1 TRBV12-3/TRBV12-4 CASSSDRVAEAFF TGTGCCAGCAGTTCCGACAGGGTCGCTGAAGCTTTCTTT
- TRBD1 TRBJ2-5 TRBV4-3 CASSPNGQGTQETQYF TGCGCCAGCAGCCCCAACGGACAGGGGACCCAAGAGACCCAGTACTTC
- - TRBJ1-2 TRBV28 CASSLDRNYGYTF TGTGCCAGCAGTCTCGACAGGAACTATGGCTACACCTTC
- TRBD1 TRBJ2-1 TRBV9 CASSALQGAYNEQFF TGTGCCAGCAGCGCACTACAGGGGGCCTACAATGAGCAGTTCTTC
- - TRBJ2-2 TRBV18 CASSWSRELFF TGTGCCAGCTCCTGGAGTCGGGAGCTGTTTTTT
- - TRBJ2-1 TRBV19 CASRSRDEQFF TGTGCCAGCAGAAGCCGGGACGAGCAGTTCTTC
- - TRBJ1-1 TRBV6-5 CASSRTEFEAFF TGTGCCAGCAGCCGGACAGAATTTGAAGCTTTCTTT
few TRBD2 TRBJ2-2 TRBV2 CASTKTSGLANTGELFF TGTGCCAGCACCAAGACTAGCGGGCTTGCGAACACCGGGGAGCTGTTTTTT
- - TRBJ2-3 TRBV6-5 CASSYRDTDTQYF TGTGCCAGCAGTTACCGGGACACAGATACGCAGTATTTT
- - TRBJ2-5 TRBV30 CAWSVEGQETQYF TGTGCCTGGAGTGTAGAGGGCCAAGAGACCCAGTACTTC
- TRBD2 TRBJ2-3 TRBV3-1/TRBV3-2 CASSHLAGTDTQYF TGTGCCAGCAGCCACCTAGCGGGGACAGATACGCAGTATTTT
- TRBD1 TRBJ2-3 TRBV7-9 CASSLNGQGPSDTQYF TGTGCCAGCAGCTTAAATGGACAGGGACCTTCAGATACGCAGTATTTT
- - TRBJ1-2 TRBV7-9 CASSSLWGEFYGYTF TGTGCCAGCAGCTCTTTGTGGGGAGAGTTCTATGGCTACACCTTC
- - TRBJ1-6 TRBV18 CASSPLGQPSSYNSPLHF TGTGCCAGCTCACCATTAGGACAGCCGAGCTCCTATAATTCACCCCTCCACTTT
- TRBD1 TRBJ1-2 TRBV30 CAWSPGQSAYGYTF TGTGCCTGGAGCCCGGGACAGTCAGCCTATGGCTACACCTTC
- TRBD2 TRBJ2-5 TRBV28 CASSQVAGKETQYF TGTGCCAGCAGTCAGGTAGCGGGGAAAGAGACCCAGTACTTC
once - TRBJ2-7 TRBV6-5 CASRRWGGEQYF TGTGCCAGCAGAAGATGGGGAGGCGAGCAGTACTTC
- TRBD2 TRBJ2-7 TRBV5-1 CASSLNPGLAGSISYEQYF TGCGCCAGCAGCCTAAATCCGGGACTAGCGGGATCGATCTCCTACGAGCAGTACTTC
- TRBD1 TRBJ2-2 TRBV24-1 CATSSEGTGSLRTGELFF TGTGCCACCAGTTCCGAGGGGACAGGGAGTCTGAGAACCGGGGAGCTGTTTTTT
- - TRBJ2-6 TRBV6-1 CASSEGVAGANVLTF TGTGCCAGCAGTGAAGGTGTGGCTGGGGCCAACGTCCTGACTTTC
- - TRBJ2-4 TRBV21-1 CASSNPQTGKAKNIQYF TGTGCCAGCAGCAATCCCCAGACAGGGAAAGCCAAAAACATTCAGTACTTC
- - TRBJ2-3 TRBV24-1 CATSDQTGSTDTQYF TGTGCCACCAGTGACCAAACAGGCTCTACAGATACGCAGTATTTT
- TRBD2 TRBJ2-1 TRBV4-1 CASSPRWLAAYNEQFF TGCGCCAGCAGCCCTCGGTGGCTAGCGGCCTACAATGAGCAGTTCTTC
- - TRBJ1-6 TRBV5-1 CASSFDSNSPLHF TGCGCCAGCAGCTTTGACAGCAATTCACCCCTCCACTTT
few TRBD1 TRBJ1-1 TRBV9 CASSTDRGDTEAFF TGTGCCAGCAGCACAGACAGGGGGGACACTGAAGCTTTCTTT
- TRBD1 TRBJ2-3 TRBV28 CASSLIGTGGIDTQYF TGTGCCAGCAGTTTGATCGGGACAGGGGGCATAGATACGCAGTATTTT
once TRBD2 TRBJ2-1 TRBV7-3 CASSFGPAGGPRTSEQFF TGTGCCAGCAGCTTTGGGCCAGCGGGAGGACCAAGAACAAGTGAGCAGTTCTTC
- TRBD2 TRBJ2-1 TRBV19 CASSTVAGGGGEQFF TGTGCCAGTAGTACGGTGGCGGGAGGGGGGGGCGAGCAGTTCTTC
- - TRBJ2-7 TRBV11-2 CASSLGPSQAFYEQYF TGTGCCAGCAGCTTAGGACCCTCTCAAGCCTTCTACGAGCAGTACTTC
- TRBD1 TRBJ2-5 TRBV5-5 CASSLLTGQPQETQYF TGTGCCAGCAGCTTGCTAACGGGACAGCCACAAGAGACCCAGTACTTC
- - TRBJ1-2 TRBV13 CASSFKFLRNFNYGYTF TGTGCCAGCAGCTTTAAATTTCTGCGAAATTTTAACTATGGCTACACCTTC
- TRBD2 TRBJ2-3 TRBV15 CATSRLGLAGGPDTQYF TGTGCCACCAGCAGATTGGGACTAGCGGGAGGTCCAGATACGCAGTATTTT
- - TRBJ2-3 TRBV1 CTSSLSQLAGDTDTQYF TGCACCAGCAGCCTCTCTCAACTAGCGGGAGACACAGATACGCAGTATTTT
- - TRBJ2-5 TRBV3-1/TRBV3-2 CASSQGVGGETQYF TGTGCCAGCAGCCAAGGTGTAGGCGGGGAGACCCAGTACTTC
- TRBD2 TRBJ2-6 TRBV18 CASSPQRGSGANVLTF TGTGCCAGCTCACCTCAGCGGGGCTCTGGGGCCAACGTCCTGACTTTC
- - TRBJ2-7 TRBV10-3 CAIRENKGSYEQYF TGTGCCATAAGGGAGAACAAGGGGTCCTACGAGCAGTACTTC
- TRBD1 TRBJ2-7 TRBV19 CASSITGGRDEQYF TGTGCCAGTAGTATAACAGGGGGCCGGGACGAGCAGTACTTC
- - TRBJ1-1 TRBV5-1 CASSLAAGNTEAFF TGCGCCAGCAGCTTGGCTGCGGGGAACACTGAAGCTTTCTTT
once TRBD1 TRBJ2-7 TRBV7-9 CASSPGTGEYEQYF TGTGCCAGCAGCCCAGGGACAGGAGAATACGAGCAGTACTTC
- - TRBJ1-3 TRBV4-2 CASSQDRSSGNTIYF TGTGCCAGCAGCCAAGATAGGAGCTCTGGAAACACCATATATTTT
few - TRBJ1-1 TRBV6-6 CASSYGKNTEAFF TGTGCCAGCAGTTATGGGAAGAACACTGAAGCTTTCTTT
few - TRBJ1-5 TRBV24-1 CATSPGGVTQPQHF TGTGCCACCAGTCCGGGCGGGGTAACTCAGCCCCAGCATTTT
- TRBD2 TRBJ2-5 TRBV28 CASSQTTSSLETQYF TGTGCCAGCAGTCAGACGACTAGCTCCCTGGAGACCCAGTACTTC
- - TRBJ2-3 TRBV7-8 CASSLAVDTQYF TGTGCCAGCAGCTTAGCCGTAGATACGCAGTATTTT
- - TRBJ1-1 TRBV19 CASSIIWSSTEAFF TGTGCCAGTAGTATAATTTGGAGCAGCACTGAAGCTTTCTTT
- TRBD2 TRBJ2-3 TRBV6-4 CASRASGGTDTQYF TGTGCCAGCAGGGCTAGCGGGGGCACAGATACGCAGTATTTT
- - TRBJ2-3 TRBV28 CASSAPARATSGADTQYF TGTGCCAGCAGTGCCCCAGCCAGGGCTACGAGTGGCGCAGATACGCAGTATTTT
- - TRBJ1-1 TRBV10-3 CAITRTVNTEAFF TGTGCCATCACCCGGACAGTGAACACTGAAGCTTTCTTT
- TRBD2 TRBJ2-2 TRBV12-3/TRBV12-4 CATGAGANGELFF TGTGCCACCGGAGCGGGAGCGAACGGGGAGCTGTTTTTT
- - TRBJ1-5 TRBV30 CAWSDGRGRSQPQHF TGTGCCTGGAGTGATGGCAGGGGCAGGAGTCAGCCCCAGCATTTT
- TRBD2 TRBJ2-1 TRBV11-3 CASSQREGASGSSHNEQFF TGTGCCAGCAGCCAACGCGAGGGGGCTAGCGGGAGTTCTCACAATGAGCAGTTCTTC